This T cell receptor (beta chain) was recovered during a study of blood T cell repertoires in COVID-19. Study details: Donors in the United States, Italy and Spain gave samples during acute or convalescent COVID-19.

TCRdb's table, derived via immunoSEQ multiplex PCR, lists solely in-frame clones and lacks some. The sample has 10,000 or so clones, nearly 90% seen once; the top ten hold around a tenth. Material: peripheral blood. This receptor was identified in a human donor in a cohort sampled during active COVID-19.

CDR3: CASSSDSRNQPQHF. The CDR3 DNA follows: TGTGCCAGCAGCTCGGACAGCCGCAATCAGCCCCAGCATTTT. The chain is built from TRBV7-2 and TRBJ1-5, with a tentative D call TRBD1 (6 bases). Germline CDR1 is SGHTA and CDR2 is FQGNSA. V lost 4 bases and J lost 2, with 9 bases in between. The CDR3 has 14 residues.